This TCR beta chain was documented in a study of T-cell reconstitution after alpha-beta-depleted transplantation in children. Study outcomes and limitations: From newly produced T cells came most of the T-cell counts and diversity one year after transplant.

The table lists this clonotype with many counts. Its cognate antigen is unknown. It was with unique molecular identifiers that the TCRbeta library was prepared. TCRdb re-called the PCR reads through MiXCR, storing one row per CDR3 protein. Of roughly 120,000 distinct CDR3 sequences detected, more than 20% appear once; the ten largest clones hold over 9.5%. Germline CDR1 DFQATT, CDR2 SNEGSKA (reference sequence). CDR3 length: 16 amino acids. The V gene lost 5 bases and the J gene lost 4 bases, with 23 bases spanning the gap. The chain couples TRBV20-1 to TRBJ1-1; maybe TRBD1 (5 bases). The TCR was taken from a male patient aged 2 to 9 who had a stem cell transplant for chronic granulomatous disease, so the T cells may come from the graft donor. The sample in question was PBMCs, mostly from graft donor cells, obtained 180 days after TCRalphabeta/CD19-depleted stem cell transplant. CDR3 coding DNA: TGCAGTGCTCGGGGATCCCTCGGTAGGGGCGGCACTGAAGCTTTCTTT. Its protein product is CSARGSLGRGGTEAFF.